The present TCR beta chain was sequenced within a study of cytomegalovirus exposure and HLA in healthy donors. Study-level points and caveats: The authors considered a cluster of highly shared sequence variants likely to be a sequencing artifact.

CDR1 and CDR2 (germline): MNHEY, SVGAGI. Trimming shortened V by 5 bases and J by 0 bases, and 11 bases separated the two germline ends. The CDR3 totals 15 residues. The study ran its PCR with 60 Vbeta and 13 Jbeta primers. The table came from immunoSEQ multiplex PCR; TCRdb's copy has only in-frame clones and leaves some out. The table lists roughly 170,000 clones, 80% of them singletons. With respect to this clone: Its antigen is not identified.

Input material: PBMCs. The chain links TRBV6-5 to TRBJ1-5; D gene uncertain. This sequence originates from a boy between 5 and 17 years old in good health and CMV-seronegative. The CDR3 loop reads CASSPSGISNQPQHF. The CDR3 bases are TGTGCCAGCAGTCCGTCGGGGATTAGCAATCAGCCCCAGCATTTT.